Each of the 31 T cell receptor beta chains below was sequenced from the same sample in a study of human T cells and chemical hapten exposure. Documented time point: patch test 1, 2 weeks after DPC sensitization. Described treatment: therapeutic diphenylcyclopropenone sensitization with weekly scalp DPC. TCRdb processed the RACE reads anew with MiXCR; each CDR3 protein has one entry. Of around 190,000 distinct CDR3 sequences listed, around 24% are singletons. Sequencing was performed on whole blood, taken in connection with sensitization to the hapten diphenylcyclopropenone (DPC). The receptors shown here come from a woman between 45 and 65 years old with alopecia areata. Some clones in this sample may be carry-over from other donors' samples.

In this sample, this clonotype turned up a few times. The chain uses TRBV5-1 and TRBJ2-7; D is unresolved. From germline, CDR1 is SGHRS and CDR2 YFSETQ. Trimming removed 5 bases at V and 1 base at J, with 10 bases between. The CDR3 contains 13 residues. Written as DNA, the CDR3 is TGCGCCAGCAGTAACAGCCCATCCTACGAGCAGTACTTC. Translating it yields CASSNSPSYEQYF. The variable domain in full, completed from reference TRBV5-1 and TRBJ2-7, reads KAGVTQTPRYLIKTRGQQVTLSCSPISGHRSVSWYQQTPGQGLQFLFEYFSETQRNKGNFPGRFSGRQFSNSRSEMNVSTLELGDSALYLCASSNSPSYEQYFGPGTRLTVT.

Points on this clonotype: The junction differs from germline at one of its ends, possibly a read error. This chain links TRBV28 with TRBJ1-6, with TRBD1 matching 9 bases. This CDR3 comprises 15 residues. Per germline, CDR1 MDHEN and CDR2 SYDVKM. CDR3 nucleotide sequence: TGTGCCAGCAGTTTAGGGGGGACAGGGATTTCACCCCTCCCCTTT. It codes for CASSLGGTGISPLPF.

J is TRBJ2-5 and V is TRBV10-2, with D possibly matching TRBD1 (5 bases). CDR1 WSHSY and CDR2 SAAADI come from the germline V gene. Between the trimmed V and J ends, which lost 3 bases and 5 bases, there was a span of 7 bases. This CDR3 spans 12 amino acids. DNA for the CDR3: TGCGCCAGCAGTGACTCAGGGGAGACCCAGTACTTC. It yields the protein CASSDSGETQYF.

The rearrangement joins TRBV21-1 to TRBJ1-1. TRBV21-1 is shown as a pseudogene. The CDR3 is 15 amino acids. The CDR3, as DNA: TGTGCCAGCAGCAAAGGGGGGGAGGGTTGGACTGAAGCTTTCTTT. Its protein product is CASSKGGEGWTEAFF.

There are a few counts of this clonotype. The V gene is TRBV12-3 or TRBV12-4, the J gene TRBJ2-1, with D perhaps TRBD1 (5 bases). The CDR3 is made up of 12 amino acids. V shed 6 bases and J shed 7 bases, with 10 bases lying between them. CDR3 region: CASSLDTNEQFF. The DNA for the CDR3 is TGTGCCAGCAGCTTGGACACGAATGAGCAGTTCTTC.

The rearrangement links TRBV6-1 to TRBJ2-1, with TRBD2 identical over 9 bases. The trim removed 2 bases at V and 0 bases at J, leaving 5 bases unmatched. The CDR3 sequence is 17 residues long. Germline V gene data show CDR1 as MNHNS and CDR2 as SASEGT. The CDR3 here is CASSEIAGVASYNEQFF. As DNA, the CDR3 is TGTGCCAGCAGTGAAATAGCGGGAGTGGCCTCCTACAATGAGCAGTTCTTC.

The V gene is TRBV5-1, the J gene TRBJ1-1; D remains unclear. The CDR3 has 13 amino acids. V was clipped by 4 bases and J by 1 base, with 8 bases between them. Per germline, CDR1 SGHRS and CDR2 YFSETQ. CDR3 sequence reads: CASSREGNTEAFF. The CDR3 region has the DNA TGCGCCAGCAGCCGGGAGGGGAACACTGAAGCTTTCTTT.

This clonotype has only a few counts. The chain employs TRBV3-1 and TRBJ2-7; D not resolved. From germline, CDR1 is LGHDT and CDR2 YNNKEL (reference sequence). V gave up 3 bases and J gave up 4 bases, with 7 bases separating them. This CDR3 contains 12 residues. CDR3 in DNA: TGTGCCAGCAGCCACGCGGAATACGAGCAGTACTTC. This sequence encodes CASSHAEYEQYF.

V gene TRBV5-4 combines with J gene TRBJ1-1; 8 bases agree with TRBD1. Trimming at V came to 4 bases and at J to 4 bases, leaving 6 bases not matched to a gene. Germline V gene sequence: CDR1 SGHNT, CDR2 YYREEE (reference sequence). This CDR3 comprises 14 residues. The CDR3 is CASSLQGVVTEAFF. The CDR3 region has the DNA TGTGCCAGCAGCCTACAGGGGGTGGTCACTGAAGCTTTCTTT.

This clonotype has just a few counts. This rearrangement joins TRBV4-1 to TRBJ2-7; TRBD2 matches at 8 bases. Per the germline V gene, CDR1 is MGHRA and CDR2 is YSYEKL. V gave up 1 base and J gave up 2 bases; unmatched junction bases: 4. The CDR3 covers 15 residues. The CDR3 here is CASSQGTSSPYEQYF. CDR3 bases: TGCGCCAGCAGCCAAGGGACTAGCAGCCCCTACGAGCAGTACTTC.

This chain links TRBV20-1 with TRBJ2-1; TRBD2 might be the D (6 bases). Germline-derived CDR1 and CDR2 are DFQATT and SNEGSKA (reference sequence). CDR3 size: 15 residues. The V end lost 6 bases, the J end lost 1 base, and 16 bases lay between the germline ends. In nucleotides, the CDR3 is TGCAGTGCAAGACTAGTCGGTGGGTCCTACAATGAGCAGTTCTTC. This sequence encodes CSARLVGGSYNEQFF.

J is TRBJ2-1 and V is TRBV5-1; TRBD2 agrees at 7 bases. Trimming took 0 bases from V and 8 from J; bases not matched to a gene: 11. CDR1 and CDR2 (germline): SGHRS, YFSETQ. The CDR3 contains 16 residues. DNA of the CDR3: TGCGCCAGCAGCTTGGGCGGGAGAGGTTTCGTCGATGAGCAGTTCTTC. Translated, it gives CASSLGGRGFVDEQFF.

This clonotype turned up a few times. The rearrangement links TRBV12-3 or TRBV12-4 to TRBJ2-5, with D uncertain. With 6 bases removed from V and 1 base from J, the gap between germline ends came to 12 bases. The CDR3 runs to 14 residues. This CDR3 is CASSQTLFQETQYF. The CDR3 nucleotides are TGTGCCAGCAGCCAGACCCTATTCCAAGAGACCCAGTACTTC.

The CDR3 nucleotides are TGTGCCAGTCAGTTTTCGGCGAGCTCCTACAATGAGCAGTTCTTC. It specifies CASQFSASSYNEQFF. The chain combines TRBV12-3 or TRBV12-4 with TRBJ2-1, with unresolved D. The CDR3 runs to 15 residues. V lost 9 bases and J lost 0, with 15 bases in between.

This clonotype was observed a single time. The chain couples TRBV20-1 to TRBJ2-5; no clear D. Deletions cut 6 bases from V and 2 bases from J, with 16 bases between. The germline V gene encodes CDR1 DFQATT and CDR2 SNEGSKA (reference sequence). The CDR3 is made up of 14 amino acids. CDR3 sequence: CSAARSTIQETQYF. The CDR3 coding sequence is TGCAGTGCAGCGCGGTCTACCATACAAGAGACCCAGTACTTC.

This rearrangement joins TRBV5-1 to TRBJ2-7; TRBD1 agrees at 10 bases. The ends lost 3 bases at V and 6 bases at J; junction bases unmatched: 9. This CDR3 is 15 amino acids long. Germline values: CDR1 SGHRS, CDR2 YFSETQ. CDR3 residues: CASSWSGTGEAEQYF. The CDR3 DNA follows: TGCGCCAGCAGCTGGTCCGGGACAGGGGAAGCCGAGCAGTACTTC. Filled out from reference TRBV5-1 and TRBJ2-7, the complete variable domain reads KAGVTQTPRYLIKTRGQQVTLSCSPISGHRSVSWYQQTPGQGLQFLFEYFSETQRNKGNFPGRFSGRQFSNSRSEMNVSTLELGDSALYLCASSWSGTGEAEQYFGPGTRLTVT.

This clonotype was seen a handful of times. V gene TRBV27 combines with J gene TRBJ1-3; maybe TRBD1 (5 bases). Between the trimmed V and J ends, which lost 3 bases and 0 bases, there was a span of 9 bases. Germline lookup yields CDR1 MNHEY and CDR2 SMNVEV (reference sequence). The CDR3 is made up of 15 amino acids. Written as DNA, the CDR3 is TGTGCCAGCAGTTTGGGACCGGACTCTGGAAACACCATATATTTT. This encodes CASSLGPDSGNTIYF.

The chain has TRBV6-4 and TRBJ2-1, with TRBD2 as a possible D gene (6 bases). Trimming took off 4 bases at V and 8 bases at J, with 15 bases between the two ends. Germline V gene lookup returns CDR1 MRHNA and CDR2 SNTAGT. This CDR3 is 14 amino acids long. This chain's CDR3 is CASSVQQGGHEQFF. The CDR3 DNA reads TGTGCCAGCAGTGTCCAGCAGGGAGGCCATGAGCAGTTCTTC.

This clonotype was observed a handful of times. The chain employs TRBV18 and TRBJ2-1; 9 nucleotides align to TRBD1. The CDR3 covers 15 residues. Trimming removed 6 bases from V and 3 bases from J; junction bases left unmatched: 6. Germline-derived CDR1 and CDR2 are KGHSH and LQKENI. The CDR3, as DNA: TGTGCCAGCTCCCTAAGACAGGGGGTCTACAATGAGCAGTTCTTC. This sequence encodes CASSLRQGVYNEQFF.

This clonotype has more than one count but fewer than ten. This chain joins TRBV27 and TRBJ2-7; TRBD2 agrees at 7 bases. J lost 1 base, V lost 3 bases, and 6 bases had no gene match. The CDR3 sequence is 15 residues long. The V gene's germline CDR1 is MNHEY and CDR2 SMNVEV (reference sequence). The CDR3 spells CASSLKGGGSYEQYF. CDR3 DNA: TGTGCCAGCAGTTTGAAGGGCGGGGGTTCCTACGAGCAGTACTTC.

The chain uses TRBV20-1 and TRBJ1-6; TRBD1 is a possible D gene (5 bases). Trimming took off 2 bases at V and 4 bases at J, with 9 bases between the two ends. The CDR3 length is 14 residues. CDR1 is DFQATT, CDR2 SNEGSKA, per germline (reference sequence). Written as DNA, the CDR3 is TGCAGTGCTAGAAGGGGCGATTATAATTCACCCCTCCACTTT. It translates to CSARRGDYNSPLHF.

This clonotype was counted once. The chain uses TRBV2 and TRBJ1-4; the D is unclear. The CDR3 is made up of 13 amino acids. The germline V and J ends were trimmed by 6 bases and 8 bases, with 13 bases remaining between them. Germline CDR1 and CDR2: SNHLY and FYNNEI. CDR3 protein: CASSLGPQEKLFF. CDR3 DNA sequence: TGTGCCAGCAGCCTCGGCCCGCAAGAAAAACTGTTTTTT.

This chain connects TRBV24-1 to TRBJ1-5; no clear D gene. Looked up from germline, CDR1 is KGHDR and CDR2 is SFDVKD. The CDR3 consists of 14 residues. V was trimmed by 4 bases and J by 6 bases, leaving 12 bases between them. The CDR3 bases are TGTGCCACCAGTGACCCGGGAGTTAGTCAGCCCCAGCATTTT. Translation gives CATSDPGVSQPQHF.

In this sample, this clonotype turned up a few times. CDR3 coding DNA: TGTGCCAGCAGCTTAGATTTGAGTGGAGGTGGCTACACCTTC. It translates to CASSLDLSGGGYTF. The gene calls are TRBV7-2 and TRBJ1-2; no definite D call. This CDR3 has 14 residues. Germline CDR1 reads SGHTA; CDR2 reads FQGNSA. Trimming took off 1 base at V and 7 bases at J, with 13 bases between the two ends.

This clonotype was observed a handful of times. This sequence joins TRBV12-3 or TRBV12-4 and TRBJ1-2; D remains ambiguous. The CDR3 extends over 13 amino acids. Trimming pared 3 bases from V and 1 base from J, leaving 6 bases between. The CDR3 is CASSFAFNYGYTF. Written as DNA, the CDR3 is TGTGCCAGCAGTTTCGCCTTTAACTATGGCTACACCTTC.

The table lists this clonotype with a few counts. The chain combines TRBV15 with TRBJ2-1, with D tentatively TRBD1 or TRBD2 (5 bases each). Trimming removed 1 base at V and 1 base at J, with 14 bases between. Germline lookup yields CDR1 LNHNV and CDR2 YYDKDF (reference sequence). This CDR3 is built from 17 residues. For the CDR3, the DNA is TGTGCCACCAGCAGAGGGGGCAGAGGGAGTTCCTACAATGAGCAGTTCTTC. Its protein product is CATSRGGRGSSYNEQFF.

This clonotype showed up just a few times. The gene calls are TRBV5-1 and TRBJ2-3; D possibly matches TRBD1 or TRBD2 (5 bases each). Per germline, CDR1 SGHRS and CDR2 YFSETQ. The CDR3 loop spans 14 amino acids. V lost 3 bases to trimming and J lost 4 bases, with 12 bases between them. As DNA, the CDR3 is TGCGCCAGCAGCTGGGGCCTAGCCTCAGATACGCAGTATTTT. Its translation is CASSWGLASDTQYF.

This clonotype has just a few counts. The chain joins TRBV9 to TRBJ1-1; D not resolved. The V and J ends lost 0 bases and 9 bases respectively, with 9 bases between them. The CDR3 runs to 12 residues. Germline V gene data show CDR1 as SGDLS and CDR2 as YYNGEE. CDR3 in amino acids: CASSVVRSKAFF. The CDR3 DNA reads TGTGCCAGCAGCGTAGTTAGGTCTAAAGCTTTCTTT.

The rearrangement joins TRBV7-2 to TRBJ1-1; D not resolved. In germline, CDR1 is SGHTA, CDR2 FQGNSA. V lost 4 bases to trimming and J lost 4 bases, with 16 bases between them. CDR3 length equals 15 residues. The CDR3, as DNA: TGTGCCAGCAGCTCGGATCGTCGGCTCATCACTGAAGCTTTCTTT. Translating it yields CASSSDRRLITEAFF.

The rearrangement uses TRBV7-9 and TRBJ2-3; D remains unclear. Per the germline V gene, CDR1 is SEHNR and CDR2 is FQNEAQ (reference sequence). V lost 1 base to trimming and J lost 4 bases, with 9 bases between them. The CDR3 is 14 residues long. As DNA, the CDR3 is TGTGCCAGCAGCTTAGAGTCCTTTCCAGATACGCAGTATTTT. This translates into CASSLESFPDTQYF. The full variable domain, its missing parts supplied by reference TRBV7-9 and TRBJ2-3, is DTGVSQNPRHKITKRGQNVTFRCDPISEHNRLYWYRQTLGQGPEFLTYFQNEAQLEKSRLLSDRFSAERPKGSFSTLEIQRTEQGDSAMYLCASSLESFPDTQYFGPGTRLTVL.

The chain links TRBV10-1 to TRBJ2-7; D possibly corresponds to TRBD2 (6 bases). CDR1 is WNHNN and CDR2 is SYGVQD in the germline V gene (reference sequence). CDR3 length equals 13 residues. V was shortened by 7 bases and J by 3 bases, with 13 bases between the two germline ends. This chain's CDR3 is CASTGSMGYEQYF. The CDR3, as DNA: TGCGCCAGCACCGGGAGTATGGGCTACGAGCAGTACTTC.